The 5 T cell receptor beta chains in this list originate from one sample, sequenced in a study of early T cells in non-severe SARS-CoV-2 infection. TCRdb reprocessed the 5' RACE reads via MiXCR and lists one record per CDR3 protein. The table has about 100,000 distinct CDR3 sequences, around 12% seen once. The source material was whole blood. All receptors come from an adult who was a healthcare worker with PCR-confirmed SARS-CoV-2 infection or an uninfected control (not recorded which).

This clonotype was observed many times. The chain couples TRBV28 to TRBJ2-1; D uncertain. The CDR3 runs 12 residues. CDR1 is MDHEN, CDR2 SYDVKM, per germline. Trimming left V 2 bases short and J 6 bases short, with 5 bases between. CDR3 nucleotides: TGTGCCAGCAGTTTACTAGGCAATGAGCAGTTCTTC. Its translation: CASSLLGNEQFF.

The genes are TRBV7-9 and TRBJ2-7; 13 positions agree with TRBD2. V lost 4 bases and J lost 0; bases outside the gene matches: 0. The V gene's germline CDR1 is SEHNR and CDR2 FQNEAQ (reference sequence). The CDR3 has 15 amino acids. The CDR3 sequence: CASSWTSGSSYEQYF. Written as DNA, the CDR3 is TGTGCCAGCAGCTGGACTAGCGGGAGCTCCTACGAGCAGTACTTC.

The chain uses TRBV9 and TRBJ2-3, with 8 bases that match TRBD2. Germline CDR1 is SGDLS and CDR2 is YYNGEE. CDR3 length equals 13 residues. V lost 3 bases to trimming and J lost 5 bases; unmatched junction nucleotides: 2. CDR3 residues: CASSGTSQDTQYF. The CDR3 DNA reads TGTGCCAGCAGCGGGACTAGCCAAGATACGCAGTATTTT.

DNA for the CDR3: TGTGCCAGCAGTTACGGGGGCAGTTCCTATTCACCCCTCCACTTT. Encoded protein: CASSYGGSSYSPLHF. The chain links TRBV6-5 to TRBJ1-6; TRBD1 might be the D (6 bases). Trimming removed 2 bases from V and 8 bases from J, with 13 bases in between. The CDR3 totals 15 residues. In germline, CDR1 is MNHEY, CDR2 SVGAGI.

J is TRBJ2-5 and V is TRBV20-1, with 11 bases fitting TRBD2. V was clipped by 6 bases and J by 2 bases; unmatched bases: 11. The CDR3 is 16 amino acids. Germline CDR1 reads DFQATT; CDR2 reads SNEGSKA (reference sequence). CDR3 sequence reads: CSARLAGSPLQETQYF. CDR3 in DNA: TGCAGTGCCCGACTAGCGGGGTCTCCCTTACAAGAGACCCAGTACTTC.